Below are 25 T cell receptor beta chains sequenced from a single sample in a study of Tregs in tolerant kidney transplant recipients. TCRdb's copy holds only in-frame clones and misses some; the assay was immunoSEQ multiplex PCR. The sample lists 110,000 or so clones, around 89% seen once, with roughly 0.35% in the top ten. The sample in question was CD4+ T cells from blood, obtained before the transplant. The receptor source for this set is a human donor who received a combined kidney and bone marrow transplant.

Details on this clone: Other DNA sequences of this sample code for an identical CDR3. J is TRBJ1-4 and V is TRBV5-1; TRBD1 agrees at 9 bases. V was pared by 8 bases and J by 8 bases, with 7 bases of the junction left unmatched. Per the germline V gene, CDR1 is SGHRS and CDR2 is YFSETQ. CDR3 length: 13 residues. In nucleotides, the CDR3 is TGCGCCAGTCAGAAGGGACAGGGAGAAAAACTGTTTTTT. This codes for CASQKGQGEKLFF.

This clone has more than one count but fewer than ten. The genes are TRBV7-7 and TRBJ2-5; TRBD1 agrees at 8 bases. Trimming at V came to 6 bases and at J to 4 bases, leaving 7 bases not matched to a gene. Germline V gene lookup returns CDR1 SSHAT and CDR2 FNYEAQ (reference sequence). The CDR3 totals 14 residues. The chain's CDR3 is CASSDDRGGETQYF. The CDR3 nucleotides read TGTGCCAGCAGTGACGACAGGGGAGGAGAGACCCAGTACTTC. Complete variable domain (other parts from reference TRBV7-7 and TRBJ2-5): GAGVSQSPRYKVTKRGQDVTLRCDPISSHATLYWYQQALGQGPEFLTYFNYEAQPDKSGLPSDRFSAERPEGSISTLTIQRTEQRDSAMYRCASSDDRGGETQYFGPGTRLLVL.

The CDR3 nucleotides read TGTGCTAGTGGTTTGCCCAGGACTAGCGGGGGGCTCGCGAACACCGGGGAGCTGTTTTTT. Its protein is CASGLPRTSGGLANTGELFF. The chain carries TRBV12-5 and TRBJ2-2; 14 bases align to TRBD2. CDR1 and CDR2 (germline): LGHNT, FRNRAP. With V trimmed by 2 bases and J by 0 bases, 8 bases remained unmatched. The CDR3 covers 20 residues.

This clone was observed a single time. The V call is TRBV19, the J call TRBJ1-1, with 8 bases identical to TRBD1. This CDR3 is 15 amino acids long. The junction had 6 bases not matched to a gene; V was cut back by 5 bases and J by 1 base. Germline lookup yields CDR1 LNHDA and CDR2 SQIVND (reference sequence). The CDR3 bases are TGTGCCAGTAGTGCGGGACAGGCACCGAACACTGAAGCTTTCTTT. Translating it yields CASSAGQAPNTEAFF.

The chain uses TRBV18 and TRBJ2-1; D perhaps matches TRBD2 (6 bases). CDR1 is KGHSH, CDR2 LQKENI, per germline. The CDR3 length is 15 residues. Trimming pared 2 bases from V and 3 bases from J, leaving 11 bases between. CDR3: CASSPRPSDYNEQFF. CDR3 DNA: TGTGCCAGCTCACCAAGGCCTAGCGACTACAATGAGCAGTTCTTC.

As regards this clone: Additional DNA sequences in this sample encode the identical CDR3. This chain links TRBV5-1 with TRBJ2-1; 7 nucleotides match TRBD2. From germline, CDR1 is SGHRS and CDR2 YFSETQ. The CDR3 has 14 amino acids. Trimming at V came to 4 bases and at J to 0 bases, leaving 1 base not matched to a gene. CDR3 nucleotides: TGCGCCAGCAGCCCGGGAGGCTCCTACAATGAGCAGTTCTTC. Translating gives CASSPGGSYNEQFF.

V usage is TRBV5-6 and J usage is TRBJ1-1, with TRBD1 matching 7 bases. V lost 4 bases and J lost 0; bases outside the gene matches: 6. The CDR3 loop spans 15 amino acids. Germline V gives CDR1 SGHDT, CDR2 YYEEEE. The CDR3 bases are TGTGCCAGCAGCCTGGGACAGTTCATGAACACTGAAGCTTTCTTT. As protein: CASSLGQFMNTEAFF. The complete variable domain, with remaining parts taken from reference TRBV5-6 and TRBJ1-1, reads DAGVTQSPTHLIKTRGQQVTLRCSPKSGHDTVSWYQQALGQGPQFIFQYYEEEERQRGNFPDRFSGHQFPNYSSELNVNALLLGDSALYLCASSLGQFMNTEAFFGQGTRLTVV.

The rearrangement joins TRBV9 to TRBJ2-7; 11 bases map to TRBD2. This CDR3 is 16 amino acids long. Germline V gene lookup returns CDR1 SGDLS and CDR2 YYNGEE. V gave up 4 bases and J gave up 0 bases; unmatched junction bases: 6. DNA of the CDR3: TGTGCCAGCAGCCCGGGACTAGCGGTAACCTCCTACGAGCAGTACTTC. Translating it yields CASSPGLAVTSYEQYF. The full variable domain, with the rest looked up from reference TRBV9 and TRBJ2-7, is DSGVTQTPKHLITATGQRVTLRCSPRSGDLSVYWYQQSLDQGLQFLIQYYNGEERAKGNILERFSAQQFPDLHSELNLSSLELGDSALYFCASSPGLAVTSYEQYFGPGTRLTVT.

The chain carries TRBV5-1 and TRBJ1-1, with a weak D call TRBD1 (5 bases). V dropped 1 base and J dropped 0 bases, with 10 bases sitting between them. The germline V gene has CDR1 SGHRS and CDR2 YFSETQ. This CDR3 has 15 amino acids. CDR3 bases: TGCGCCAGCAGCTTGACGAGACAGCTGAACACTGAAGCTTTCTTT. This codes for CASSLTRQLNTEAFF.

This chain joins TRBV15 and TRBJ2-3, with 7 nucleotides matching TRBD1. The V segment lost 3 bases and the J segment 3 bases; nucleotides outside the gene matches: 12. The CDR3 totals 17 residues. From germline, CDR1 is LNHNV and CDR2 YYDKDF (reference sequence). The CDR3, as DNA: TGTGCCACCAGCAGGGGCCCGGGACAGCCCAATACAGATACGCAGTATTTT. Encoded protein: CATSRGPGQPNTDTQYF.

CDR3 in amino acids: CASSPRGAGQPQHF. CDR3 in DNA: TGCGCCAGCAGCCCCAGGGGAGCAGGGCAGCCCCAGCATTTT. The V gene is TRBV5-1, the J gene TRBJ1-5; tentatively, D is TRBD1 (6 bases). V lost 4 bases to trimming and J lost 7 bases, with 15 bases between them. CDR3 size: 14 residues. Germline CDR1 reads SGHRS; CDR2 reads YFSETQ. Together with reference TRBV5-1 and TRBJ1-5, the CDR3 gives the full variable domain: KAGVTQTPRYLIKTRGQQVTLSCSPISGHRSVSWYQQTPGQGLQFLFEYFSETQRNKGNFPGRFSGRQFSNSRSEMNVSTLELGDSALYLCASSPRGAGQPQHFGDGTRLSIL.

The chain joins TRBV18 to TRBJ2-1, with TRBD1 identical over 9 bases. CDR1 is KGHSH and CDR2 is LQKENI in the germline V gene. The ends lost 3 bases at V and 6 bases at J; junction bases unmatched: 9. This CDR3 contains 16 residues. Here the CDR3 DNA reads TGTGCCAGCTCACCTACCCGGGACAGGGATTTCAATGAGCAGTTCTTC. Its protein product is CASSPTRDRDFNEQFF.

The genes are TRBV10-3 and TRBJ2-7, with 10 bases that match TRBD1. The V gene's germline CDR1 is ENHRY and CDR2 SYGVKD. V shed 6 bases and J 1 base; nucleotides not matched to a gene: 3. The CDR3 consists of 14 residues. The CDR3 protein is CAIRGTGVSYEQYF. CDR3 nucleotides: TGTGCCATCAGGGGGACAGGGGTTTCCTACGAGCAGTACTTC.

This clone appeared a few times. V is TRBV6-1 and J is TRBJ2-2; perhaps TRBD1 as D (6 bases). Germline CDR1 MNHNS, CDR2 SASEGT. This CDR3 has 14 amino acids. Trimming pared 2 bases from V and 5 bases from J, leaving 9 bases between. The CDR3 reads CASSEWGQTGELFF. Here the CDR3 DNA reads TGTGCCAGCAGTGAATGGGGACAAACCGGGGAGCTGTTTTTT.

The rearrangement uses TRBV28 and TRBJ2-2; TRBD2 matches 13 bases. In germline, CDR1 is MDHEN, CDR2 SYDVKM. This CDR3 has 19 residues. V shed 6 bases and J 1 base; nucleotides not matched to a gene: 11. CDR3 bases: TGTGCCAGCAGCCCAGCCCCGGGACTAGCGGGAAAGAACACCGGGGAGCTGTTTTTT. Translated: CASSPAPGLAGKNTGELFF.

This chain connects TRBV6-5 to TRBJ2-7, with TRBD1 as a possible D gene (7 bases). Between the trimmed V and J ends, which lost 0 bases and 4 bases, there was a span of 16 bases. Germline lookup yields CDR1 MNHEY and CDR2 SVGAGI. This CDR3 is built from 16 residues. CDR3: CASSYSVSRGEYEQYF. The CDR3 DNA reads as TGTGCCAGCAGTTACTCGGTTAGCAGGGGGGAATACGAGCAGTACTTC.

J is TRBJ1-3 and V is TRBV6-5, with TRBD1 matching over 7 bases. J gave up 4 bases and V 6 bases, and 6 bases lay outside the gene matches. Looked up from germline, CDR1 is MNHEY and CDR2 is SVGAGI. The CDR3 consists of 14 residues. CDR3 nucleotide sequence: TGTGCCAGCAGCCGCGGACAGGTCGGAAACACCATATATTTT. Translating gives CASSRGQVGNTIYF.

The chain has TRBV7-6 and TRBJ1-4, with TRBD1 as a possible D gene (5 bases). Trimming removed 5 bases from V and 5 bases from J, with 15 bases in between. The CDR3 has 15 amino acids. In germline, CDR1 is SGHVS, CDR2 FNYEAQ. CDR3 bases: TGTGCCAGCAGCCCCCTATGGGGGGGAAATGAAAAACTGTTTTTT. Its translation is CASSPLWGGNEKLFF.

V usage is TRBV5-1 and J usage is TRBJ1-3, with 8 nucleotides matching TRBD1. J was trimmed by 3 bases and V by 4 bases; bases with no gene match: 6. CDR1 is SGHRS and CDR2 is YFSETQ in the germline V gene. The CDR3 runs to 15 residues. The CDR3 DNA reads as TGCGCCAGCAGCGCCACACAGGGGGATGGAAACACCATATATTTT. Its translation is CASSATQGDGNTIYF. Full variable domain (missing parts from reference TRBV5-1 and TRBJ1-3): KAGVTQTPRYLIKTRGQQVTLSCSPISGHRSVSWYQQTPGQGLQFLFEYFSETQRNKGNFPGRFSGRQFSNSRSEMNVSTLELGDSALYLCASSATQGDGNTIYFGEGSWLTVV.

V usage is TRBV19 and J usage is TRBJ1-1, with 11 bases fitting TRBD1. The CDR3 runs 16 residues. Per the germline V gene, CDR1 is LNHDA and CDR2 is SQIVND (reference sequence). The J segment lost 5 bases and the V segment lost 6 bases, leaving 11 bases of the junction unmatched. The CDR3 DNA follows: TGTGCCAGTAGCAACCGGGACAGGGGGAAGGGAACTGAAGCTTTCTTT. Amino acid sequence: CASSNRDRGKGTEAFF. Full variable domain (outside the CDR3, taken from reference TRBV19 and TRBJ1-1): DGGITQSPKYLFRKEGQNVTLSCEQNLNHDAMYWYRQDPGQGLRLIYYSQIVNDFQKGDIAEGYSVSREKKESFPLTVTSAQKNPTAFYLCASSNRDRGKGTEAFFGQGTRLTVV.

This chain uses TRBV7-8 with TRBJ1-1; tentatively, D is TRBD1 (5 bases). CDR3 size: 13 residues. The V gene's germline CDR1 is SGHVS and CDR2 FQNEAQ. Trimming removed 5 bases at V and 10 bases at J, with 17 bases between. CDR3 nucleotide sequence: TGTGCCAGCAGCCGGTCCAAGCAGGGTACAGCTTTCTTT. This gives the protein CASSRSKQGTAFF.

CDR3 sequence: CASSYSSGFGNTIYF. The CDR3 bases are TGTGCCAGCAGTTACTCTAGCGGGTTCGGAAACACCATATATTTT. The V gene is TRBV6-6, the J gene TRBJ1-3; D remains ambiguous. In germline, CDR1 is MNHNY, CDR2 SVGAGI (reference sequence). The CDR3 spans 15 residues. The V gene lost 0 bases and the J gene lost 4 bases, with 10 bases spanning the gap.

The chain is built from TRBV5-6 and TRBJ1-1; D is uncertain. The germline V gene encodes CDR1 SGHDT and CDR2 YYEEEE. The CDR3 length is 16 residues. V lost 4 bases to trimming and J lost 1 base, with 17 bases between them. CDR3 nucleotides: TGTGCCAGCAGCCCCGGGGAAGGGTTTGGGAACACTGAAGCTTTCTTT. Amino acids: CASSPGEGFGNTEAFF.

The chain links TRBV6-1 to TRBJ1-1; D gene ambiguous. Germline loops: CDR1 MNHNS, CDR2 SASEGT. CDR3 size: 13 residues. Trimming cost V 2 bases and J 5 bases, with 9 bases left between them. CDR3 in amino acids: CASSEFQVTEAFF. For the CDR3, the DNA is TGTGCCAGCAGTGAATTTCAGGTGACTGAAGCTTTCTTT.

The V call is TRBV9, the J call TRBJ1-1; a possible D gene is TRBD1 (6 bases). Per the germline V gene, CDR1 is SGDLS and CDR2 is YYNGEE. The CDR3 spans 16 residues. The V end lost 2 bases, the J end lost 2 bases, and 16 bases lay between the germline ends. CDR3 DNA sequence: TGTGCCAGCAGCGTGACTCCCGGGACACATAACACTGAAGCTTTCTTT. Residues: CASSVTPGTHNTEAFF.